These 27 T cell receptor beta chains came from one sample sequenced in a study of T cell responses to AZD1222 COVID-19 vaccine. Clones were read by immunoSEQ multiplex PCR, and TCRdb kept only the in-frame ones, dropping some. The table has over 70,000 clones, 85% seen once. The sample was peripheral blood, taken on day 0 of AZD1222 vaccination. Source of these receptors: an adult in good health.

The J gene is TRBJ2-4, the V gene TRBV5-6; no firm D call. Germline values: CDR1 SGHDT, CDR2 YYEEEE. The CDR3 runs to 11 residues. V was shortened by 2 bases and J by 5 bases, with 2 bases between the two germline ends. The CDR3 sequence: CASSLQNIQYF. The CDR3 nucleotides read TGTGCCAGCAGCTTACAAAACATTCAGTACTTC.

This chain links TRBV9 with TRBJ1-2; D might be TRBD1 (6 bases). V lost 4 bases and J 1 base, leaving 32 bases between the germline ends. Germline V lookup: CDR1 SGDLS, CDR2 YYNGEE. The CDR3 length is 21 residues. The CDR3 reads CASSSQGWEREDRSFNYGYTF. The CDR3 coding sequence is TGTGCCAGCAGCTCCCAAGGATGGGAAAGAGAGGACAGATCTTTTAACTATGGCTACACCTTC.

The V call is TRBV19, the J call TRBJ2-2; TRBD2 matches at 13 bases. This CDR3 has 17 residues. Germline-derived CDR1 and CDR2 are LNHDA and SQIVND (reference sequence). V shed 6 bases and J 1 base; nucleotides not matched to a gene: 5. CDR3 DNA: TGTGCCAGTAGCACTAGCGGGGGGGCCTGGAACACCGGGGAGCTGTTTTTT. Its translation: CASSTSGGAWNTGELFF.

The rearrangement joins TRBV6-1 to TRBJ2-1, with D perhaps given as TRBD1 or TRBD2 (6 bases each). From germline, CDR1 is MNHNS and CDR2 SASEGT. Deletions cut 6 bases from V and 4 bases from J, with 16 bases between. The CDR3 has 15 residues. CDR3 in amino acids: CASRGGRGGYNEQFF. Here the CDR3 DNA reads TGTGCCAGCAGAGGGGGGCGGGGTGGATACAATGAGCAGTTCTTC.

The chain combines TRBV2 with TRBJ1-1; D unresolved. Looked up from germline, CDR1 is SNHLY and CDR2 is FYNNEI. This CDR3 contains 15 residues. Trimming took 3 bases from V and 1 from J, leaving 12 bases between them. The CDR3, as DNA: TGTGCCAGCAGTGACGTAACAGCCTCGAACACTGAAGCTTTCTTT. Encoded protein: CASSDVTASNTEAFF.

This clone was picked up one time. The chain links TRBV7-2 to TRBJ2-1; 15 bases line up with TRBD2. The CDR3 consists of 16 residues. CDR1 and CDR2 from the germline V gene are SGHTA and FQGNSA. Trimming removed 5 bases from V and 7 bases from J; junction bases left unmatched: 6. This CDR3 is CASSKGLAGGRNEQFF. Here the CDR3 DNA reads TGTGCCAGCAGCAAGGGACTAGCGGGAGGTAGGAATGAGCAGTTCTTC.

In this sample, this clone turned up once. The J gene is TRBJ2-1, the V gene TRBV7-9, with D possibly being TRBD1 (6 bases). The length of the CDR3 is 15 residues. The germline V gene encodes CDR1 SEHNR and CDR2 FQNEAQ (reference sequence). V lost 5 bases to trimming and J lost 4 bases, with 15 bases between them. CDR3 residues: CASSPTGIVYNEQFF. The CDR3 nucleotides read TGTGCCAGCAGCCCTACAGGGATAGTTTACAATGAGCAGTTCTTC.

The rearrangement joins TRBV5-1 to TRBJ1-2; a possible D gene is TRBD1 (5 bases). V gave up 1 base and J gave up 7 bases, with 17 bases separating them. The germline V gene encodes CDR1 SGHRS and CDR2 YFSETQ. CDR3 length: 15 residues. CDR3 bases: TGCGCCAGCAGCTTGAACCGGGACCGCACCGGTGGCTACACCTTC. This encodes CASSLNRDRTGGYTF.

J is TRBJ1-5 and V is TRBV21-1; the table's D call, TRBD1, has no DNA check behind it. TRBV21-1 has pseudogene status. This CDR3 region has 15 residues. CDR3 coding DNA: TGTGCCAGCAGCAACAGGGGTTTGGGCAATCAGCCCCAGCATTTT. Translation: CASSNRGLGNQPQHF.

This rearrangement joins TRBV5-4 to TRBJ2-5; 9 bases fit TRBD1. This CDR3 has 14 amino acids. Germline V gene sequence: CDR1 SGHNT, CDR2 YYREEE (reference sequence). Trimming at V came to 2 bases and at J to 5 bases, leaving 4 bases not matched to a gene. CDR3 in amino acids: CASSLQGAGETQYF. The CDR3 bases are TGTGCCAGCAGCTTACAGGGGGCGGGCGAGACCCAGTACTTC.

V gene TRBV12-5 combines with J gene TRBJ2-1; 11 positions match TRBD2. Trimming removed 6 bases from V and 4 bases from J; junction bases left unmatched: 5. Germline assignment: CDR1 LGHNT and CDR2 FRNRAP. This CDR3 contains 15 residues. The CDR3 sequence: CASGLTSGIYNEQFF. The CDR3 DNA follows: TGTGCTAGTGGCTTGACTAGCGGGATTTACAATGAGCAGTTCTTC.

This clone was observed a single time. The CDR3 is CASSQGPASGGYEQYF. The CDR3 bases are TGCGCCAGCAGCCAAGGCCCGGCTAGCGGGGGCTACGAGCAGTACTTC. The chain has TRBV4-1 and TRBJ2-7; TRBD2 matches 10 bases. The CDR3 is 16 residues long. The V segment lost 1 base and the J segment 3 bases; nucleotides outside the gene matches: 6. Germline lookup yields CDR1 MGHRA and CDR2 YSYEKL.

A remark on this clone: This may arise from a read error, as a much more abundant clone is one base away. This chain links TRBV6-6 with TRBJ1-2; D possibly corresponds to TRBD1 (6 bases). Germline CDR1 MNHNY, CDR2 SVGAGI (reference sequence). The V and J ends lost 6 bases and 2 bases respectively, with 10 bases between them. This CDR3 is built from 13 residues. CDR3 in amino acids: CASSSDSNYGYTF. The CDR3 region has the DNA TGTGCCAGCAGCTCGGACAGCAACTATGGCTACACCTTC.

This chain uses TRBV6-5 with TRBJ2-7; D is unresolved. Germline CDR1 MNHEY, CDR2 SVGAGI. The CDR3 sequence is 13 residues long. Trimming took off 0 bases at V and 4 bases at J, with 7 bases between the two ends. CDR3 sequence (DNA): TGTGCCAGCAGTTACTCGACCGGGTACGAGCAGTACTTC. It is translated as CASSYSTGYEQYF.

The chain employs TRBV2 and TRBJ2-1; TRBD1 might be the D (6 bases). The CDR3 runs to 15 residues. V lost 6 bases and J lost 4, with 16 bases in between. Per germline, CDR1 SNHLY and CDR2 FYNNEI. This CDR3 reads CASRLSTGRYNEQFF. CDR3 nucleotide sequence: TGTGCCAGCAGACTCTCGACAGGAAGATACAATGAGCAGTTCTTC.

This clone was picked up a small number of times. The V and J genes are TRBV6-6 and TRBJ2-5; no reliable D call. Trimming stripped 2 bases from V and 5 bases from J, with 6 bases between. The germline V gene has CDR1 MNHNY and CDR2 SVGAGI (reference sequence). This CDR3 region has 12 residues. Written as DNA, the CDR3 is TGTGCCAGCAGTTACACCACGGAGACCCAGTACTTC. Translation: CASSYTTETQYF.

The rearrangement uses TRBV13 and TRBJ1-3, with unresolved D. Germline V CDR1 and CDR2: PRHDT, FYEKMQ (reference sequence). The V end lost 5 bases, the J end lost 11 bases, and 16 bases lay between the germline ends. The CDR3 runs to 13 residues. This CDR3 reads CASSPAPGPAIYF. The DNA for the CDR3 is TGTGCCAGCAGCCCCGCCCCCGGCCCGGCCATATATTTT.

CDR3 nucleotides: TGTGCTAGTGGTTTGGCAGGGGGGACAGATACGCAGTATTTT. Translation gives CASGLAGGTDTQYF. The V call is TRBV12-5, the J call TRBJ2-3; tentative D call: TRBD1 (7 bases). CDR1 is LGHNT, CDR2 FRNRAP, per germline. The CDR3 is 14 amino acids. With 1 base removed from V and 3 bases from J, the gap between germline ends came to 8 bases.

The chain carries TRBV9 and TRBJ2-3, with 8 bases that match TRBD1. Germline V CDR1 and CDR2: SGDLS, YYNGEE. The CDR3 contains 16 residues. V was pared by 0 bases and J by 9 bases, with 12 bases of the junction left unmatched. The CDR3 DNA reads TGTGCCAGCAGCGTAGTCCAGCAGGGGGCCAGAGGGACGCAGTATTTT. It specifies CASSVVQQGARGTQYF.

The chain joins TRBV19 to TRBJ2-1; 10 bases match TRBD2. J gave up 10 bases and V 7 bases, and 7 bases lay outside the gene matches. Germline values: CDR1 LNHDA, CDR2 SQIVND (reference sequence). This CDR3 spans 13 amino acids. The CDR3 sequence is CASISSGRREQFF. As DNA, the CDR3 is TGTGCCAGTATCAGTAGCGGGAGGCGGGAGCAGTTCTTC.

The J gene is TRBJ2-1, the V gene TRBV5-1; D is ambiguous. Deletions cut 4 bases from V and 6 bases from J, with 17 bases between. CDR1 and CDR2 (germline): SGHRS, YFSETQ. CDR3 length equals 15 residues. DNA of the CDR3: TGCGCCAGCAGCGGACGGACGGTTCCGGTCAATGAGCAGTTCTTC. Encoded protein: CASSGRTVPVNEQFF.

The chain links TRBV19 to TRBJ1-5, with a tentative D call TRBD1 (5 bases). The CDR3 is made up of 12 amino acids. The germline V and J ends were trimmed by 5 bases and 6 bases, with 8 bases remaining between them. Germline assignment: CDR1 LNHDA and CDR2 SQIVND (reference sequence). CDR3 amino acids: CASSYRGQPQHF. CDR3 coding DNA: TGTGCCAGTAGTTATAGGGGTCAGCCCCAGCATTTT.

The chain uses TRBV7-9 and TRBJ2-1; TRBD2 matches at 10 bases. Germline V gene lookup returns CDR1 SEHNR and CDR2 FQNEAQ (reference sequence). Trimming cost V 0 bases and J 9 bases; bases outside gene matches: 5. The CDR3 totals 15 residues. The CDR3 spells CASSLATSGAGEQFF. As DNA, the CDR3 is TGTGCCAGCAGCTTAGCTACTAGCGGGGCTGGTGAGCAGTTCTTC.

The V gene is TRBV5-6, the J gene TRBJ2-1; no definite D call. Trimming removed 4 bases from V and 0 bases from J, with 11 bases in between. CDR1 is SGHDT and CDR2 is YYEEEE in the germline V gene. This CDR3 has 15 residues. In DNA, the CDR3 is TGTGCCAGCAGCCCCCTCTTGAGCTCCTACAATGAGCAGTTCTTC. It encodes CASSPLLSSYNEQFF.

This clone showed up just a few times. The chain combines TRBV6-6 with TRBJ2-2, with no clear D. The CDR3 is 14 residues long. The germline V gene has CDR1 MNHNY and CDR2 SVGAGI (reference sequence). V was shortened by 8 bases and J by 4 bases, with 14 bases between the two germline ends. The CDR3 sequence is CASRRGRVTGELFF. The CDR3 bases are TGTGCCAGCCGCCGAGGTCGGGTCACCGGGGAGCTGTTTTTT.

The chain has TRBV18 and TRBJ1-5; 7 positions match TRBD1. The ends lost 3 bases at V and 4 bases at J; junction bases unmatched: 6. Germline assignment: CDR1 KGHSH and CDR2 LQKENI. This CDR3 has 15 residues. In nucleotides, the CDR3 is TGTGCCAGCTCACCCGGACAGGCGGAGAATCAGCCCCAGCATTTT. Translating gives CASSPGQAENQPQHF.

V and J are TRBV9 and TRBJ2-1; D may be TRBD1 (6 bases). The CDR3 contains 14 residues. Trimming took 6 bases from V and 4 from J, leaving 14 bases between them. From germline, CDR1 is SGDLS and CDR2 YYNGEE. CDR3 nucleotides: TGTGCCAGCAAAGGGGGAGAATCATACAATGAGCAGTTCTTC. It codes for CASKGGESYNEQFF.